One TCR beta chain is described in this entry. Its antigen is not identified. These data come from a study of shared clonotypes between healthy human individuals. CDR1 is SGDLS, CDR2 YYNGEE, per germline. The ends were cut back, 4 bases at V and 0 bases at J, with 7 bases in the middle. The CDR3 runs 13 residues. Study-wide results and limits: Across a handful of donors, naive CD4 shared roughly 5%, naive CD8 around 3.8%, memory CD4 about 2.4%, memory CD8 0.4% to 0.5%. In having few donors, the study represented limited genetic and exposure-history diversity.

How the authors handled the data: Without quality scores, immunoSEQ junctional reads could not be filtered like full-length reads. TCRdb keeps only in-frame clones here, not all; method: immunoSEQ multiplex PCR. Clonal size and the V and J genes are those of that table, whereas D and trimming came from the DNA. The table has about a million clones, approximately 80% seen once. The TCR was taken from a man aged 18-30 years in good health. Some clones in this sample may be carry-over from other donors' samples. The chain carries TRBV9 and TRBJ2-5; D gene uncertain. Sequencing was performed on memory CD4+ T cells from PBMCs. Subset indicated: CD45RA-negative fraction. The CDR3: CASSLGYQETQYF. DNA for the CDR3: TGTGCCAGCAGCCTCGGGTACCAAGAGACCCAGTACTTC.